Listed here are 5 T cell receptor beta chains from one sample, sequenced in a study of blood T cell repertoires in COVID-19. This table comes from immunoSEQ multiplex PCR, and its TCRdb copy is limited to in-frame clones, with some not included. The sample contains 35,000 to 55,000 clones, roughly four fifths of which appear only once. Sequencing was performed on peripheral blood. Receptors were obtained from a man in his fifties or sixties with active COVID-19.

This clone was observed once. V and J are TRBV7-9 and TRBJ1-1; the match to TRBD1 covers 10 bases. The CDR3 contains 15 residues. J gave up 4 bases and V 5 bases, and 7 bases lay outside the gene matches. The germline CDR1 and CDR2 sequences are SEHNR and FQNEAQ (reference sequence). The CDR3 spells CASSSRDRGGTEAFF. The CDR3 DNA follows: TGTGCCAGCAGCAGCCGGGACAGGGGAGGCACTGAAGCTTTCTTT.

V is TRBV19 and J is TRBJ1-2; 8 bases fit TRBD1. The CDR3 has 16 amino acids. V shed 5 bases, J shed 0 bases, and the junction held 8 bases outside the gene matches. Germline V gene data show CDR1 as LNHDA and CDR2 as SQIVND (reference sequence). Here the CDR3 reads CASSLTGTGPNYGYTF. DNA of the CDR3: TGTGCCAGTAGTCTTACCGGGACAGGCCCTAACTATGGCTACACCTTC. The full variable domain, with the rest looked up from reference TRBV19 and TRBJ1-2, is DGGITQSPKYLFRKEGQNVTLSCEQNLNHDAMYWYRQDPGQGLRLIYYSQIVNDFQKGDIAEGYSVSREKKESFPLTVTSAQKNPTAFYLCASSLTGTGPNYGYTFGSGTRLTVV.

This clone was observed a few times. J is TRBJ1-5 and V is TRBV6-2 or TRBV6-3, with no clear D. This CDR3 comprises 12 residues. Between the trimmed V and J ends, which lost 4 bases and 7 bases, there was a span of 8 bases. Germline V lookup: CDR1 MNHEY, CDR2 SVGEGT. CDR3 sequence (DNA): TGTGCCAGCAGTTTCGACAAACAGCCCCAGCATTTT. Translating gives CASSFDKQPQHF.

The chain uses TRBV5-1 and TRBJ2-6; unclear D gene. V lost 1 base to trimming and J lost 4 bases, with 12 bases between them. This CDR3 is built from 16 residues. The V gene's germline CDR1 is SGHRS and CDR2 YFSETQ. CDR3 region: CASSLNLDPGANVLTF. CDR3 nucleotide sequence: TGCGCCAGCAGCTTGAATTTAGATCCAGGGGCCAACGTCCTGACTTTC.

This clone came up once. The V and J genes are TRBV28 and TRBJ2-4; TRBD1 might be the D (5 bases). Deletions cut 7 bases from V and 2 bases from J, with 18 bases between. CDR1 is MDHEN, CDR2 SYDVKM, per germline. The CDR3 runs 16 residues. CDR3 residues: CASTHAQGWTKNIQYF. CDR3 DNA: TGTGCCAGCACTCACGCTCAGGGTTGGACCAAAAACATTCAGTACTTC.